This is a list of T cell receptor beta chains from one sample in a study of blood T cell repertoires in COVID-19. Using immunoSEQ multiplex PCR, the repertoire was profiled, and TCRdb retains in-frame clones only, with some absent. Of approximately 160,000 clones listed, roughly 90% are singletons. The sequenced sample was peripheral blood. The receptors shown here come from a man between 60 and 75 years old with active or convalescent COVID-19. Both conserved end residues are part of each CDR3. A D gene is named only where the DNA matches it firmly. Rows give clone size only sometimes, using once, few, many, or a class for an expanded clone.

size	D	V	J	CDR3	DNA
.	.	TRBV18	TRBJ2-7	CASSPQGNTYEQYF	TGTGCCAGCTCACCTCAGGGCAATACCTACGAGCAGTACTTC
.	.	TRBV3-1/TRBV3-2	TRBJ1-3	CASSQEGGSTGNTIYF	TGTGCCAGCAGCCAAGAAGGAGGGAGTACTGGAAACACCATATATTTT
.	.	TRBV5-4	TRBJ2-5	CASSLLAAQETQYF	TGTGCCAGCAGCTTGCTAGCCGCTCAAGAGACCCAGTACTTC
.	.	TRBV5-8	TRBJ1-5	CASSLGSGVNQPQHF	TGTGCCAGCAGCTTGGGATCAGGTGTTAATCAGCCCCAGCATTTT
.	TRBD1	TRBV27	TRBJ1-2	CASSLWQGEGYTF	TGTGCCAGCAGTTTATGGCAGGGGGAAGGCTACACCTTC
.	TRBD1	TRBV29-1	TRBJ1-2	CSVDRDRAYHGYTF	TGCAGCGTTGATCGGGACAGGGCGTACCATGGCTACACCTTC
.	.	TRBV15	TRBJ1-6	CATSRDQTGDIYNSPLHF	TGTGCCACCAGCAGAGATCAGACAGGAGACATTTATAATTCACCCCTCCACTTT
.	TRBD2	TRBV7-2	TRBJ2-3	CASSLSSTSGRRSTQYF	TGTGCCAGCAGCCTGTCTTCGACTAGCGGTCGTCGGAGCACGCAGTATTTT
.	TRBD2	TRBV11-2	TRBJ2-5	CASSLDGLAAQETQYF	TGTGCCAGCAGCTTAGATGGGCTAGCGGCACAAGAGACCCAGTACTTC
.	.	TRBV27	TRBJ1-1	CASVRTALNTEAFF	TGTGCCAGCGTCCGGACAGCTTTGAACACTGAAGCTTTCTTT
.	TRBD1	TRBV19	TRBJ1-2	CASRGSLGQGMNYGYTF	TGTGCCAGTAGGGGGTCCCTTGGACAGGGGATGAACTATGGCTACACCTTC
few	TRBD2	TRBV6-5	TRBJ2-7	CAVTGTSGNEQYF	TGTGCCGTAACCGGGACTAGCGGGAACGAGCAGTACTTC
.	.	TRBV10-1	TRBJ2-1	CASSRNQGRYNEQFF	TGCGCCAGCAGTAGGAACCAGGGGCGGTACAATGAGCAGTTCTTC
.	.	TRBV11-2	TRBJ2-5	CASSLQQETQYF	TGTGCCAGCAGCTTACAACAAGAGACCCAGTACTTC
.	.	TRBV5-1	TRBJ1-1	CASSLDAGMNTEAFF	TGCGCCAGCAGCTTGGATGCAGGGATGAACACTGAAGCTTTCTTT
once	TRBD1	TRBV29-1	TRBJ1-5	CSARVGGGRNQPQHF	TGCAGCGCCCGGGTAGGGGGCGGAAGGAATCAGCCCCAGCATTTT
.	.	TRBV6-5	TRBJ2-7	CASSSPVDGAYEQYF	TGTGCCAGCAGCAGCCCAGTCGACGGGGCCTACGAGCAGTACTTC
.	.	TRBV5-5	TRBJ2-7	CASSLQGGMYEQYF	TGTGCCAGCAGCTTACAGGGGGGGATGTACGAGCAGTACTTC
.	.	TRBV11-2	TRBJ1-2	CASSLDRGGYGYTF	TGTGCCAGCAGCTTAGACAGGGGTGGGTATGGCTACACCTTC
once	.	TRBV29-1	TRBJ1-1	CSVGGTTEAFF	TGCAGCGTGGGGGGGACTACTGAAGCTTTCTTT
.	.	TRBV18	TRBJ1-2	CASSPPQGNYGYTF	TGTGCCAGCTCACCACCTCAGGGTAACTATGGCTACACCTTC
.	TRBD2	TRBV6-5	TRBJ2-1	CASSYLAGGPYNEQFF	TGTGCCAGCAGTTATCTGGCGGGGGGGCCCTACAATGAGCAGTTCTTC
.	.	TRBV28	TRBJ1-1	CASSLPGVNTEAFF	TGTGCCAGCAGCCTCCCGGGGGTGAACACTGAAGCTTTCTTT
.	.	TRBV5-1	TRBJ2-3	CASSLGPAGTDTQYF	TGCGCCAGCAGCTTGGGTCCAGCAGGGACAGATACGCAGTATTTT
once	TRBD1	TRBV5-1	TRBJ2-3	CASRTGTEDTQYF	TGCGCCAGCAGGACCGGGACAGAGGATACGCAGTATTTT
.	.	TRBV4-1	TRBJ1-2	CASSQEGIPSNYGYTF	TGCGCCAGCAGCCAGGAGGGGATTCCTTCTAACTATGGCTACACCTTC
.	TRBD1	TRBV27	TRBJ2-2	CASSSPGQYTGELFF	TGTGCCAGCAGTTCGCCGGGACAGTACACCGGGGAGCTGTTTTTT
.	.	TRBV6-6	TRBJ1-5	CASTTDGYVVAQHF	TGTGCCAGCACCACTGACGGGTACGTGGTGGCCCAGCATTTT
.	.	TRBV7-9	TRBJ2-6	CASSTDGAGANVLTF	TGTGCCAGCAGCACCGATGGGGCCGGGGCCAACGTCCTGACTTTC
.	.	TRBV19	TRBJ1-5	CASSPRQANQPQHF	TGTGCCAGTAGTCCCCGCCAGGCGAATCAGCCCCAGCATTTT
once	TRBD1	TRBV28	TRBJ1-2	CASSLSSGGRDGYTF	TGTGCCAGCAGTTTATCCTCAGGGGGCCGGGATGGCTACACCTTC
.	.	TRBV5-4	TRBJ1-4	CASSFSPQRGEKLFF	TGTGCCAGCAGCTTTAGTCCCCAAAGGGGTGAAAAACTGTTTTTT
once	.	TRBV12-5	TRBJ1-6	CASGVRLSSYNSPLHF	TGTGCTAGTGGGGTACGGTTAAGCTCCTATAATTCACCCCTCCACTTT
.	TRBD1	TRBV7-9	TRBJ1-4	CASSPRGSGTGTEKLFF	TGTGCCAGCAGCCCTCGAGGTTCCGGGACAGGGACTGAAAAACTGTTTTTT
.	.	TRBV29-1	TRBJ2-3	CSVEGFGIDTQYF	TGCAGCGTTGAAGGATTCGGGATAGATACGCAGTATTTT
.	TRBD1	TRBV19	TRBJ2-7	CASSPTGTGPYEQYF	TGTGCCAGTAGTCCCACCGGGACAGGCCCCTACGAGCAGTACTTC
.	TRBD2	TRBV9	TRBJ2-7	CASSVASGGPYEQYF	TGTGCCAGCAGCGTAGCTAGCGGGGGACCCTACGAGCAGTACTTC